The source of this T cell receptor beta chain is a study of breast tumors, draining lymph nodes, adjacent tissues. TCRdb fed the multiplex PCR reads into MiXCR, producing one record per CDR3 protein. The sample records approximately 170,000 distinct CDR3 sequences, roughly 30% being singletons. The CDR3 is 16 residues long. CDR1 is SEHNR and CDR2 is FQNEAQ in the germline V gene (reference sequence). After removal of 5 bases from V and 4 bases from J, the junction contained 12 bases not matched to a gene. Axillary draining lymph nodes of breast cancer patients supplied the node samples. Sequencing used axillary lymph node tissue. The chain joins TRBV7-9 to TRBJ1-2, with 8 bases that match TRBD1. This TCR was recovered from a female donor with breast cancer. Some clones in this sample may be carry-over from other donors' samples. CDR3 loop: CASSVTGDDGGYGYTF. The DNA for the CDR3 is TGTGCCAGCAGCGTGACAGGGGATGACGGGGGCTATGGCTACACCTTC.